Below are 17 T cell receptor beta chains sequenced from a single sample in a study of cytomegalovirus exposure and HLA in healthy donors. The PCR employed 60 Vbeta primers together with 13 Jbeta primers. Assay used: immunoSEQ multiplex PCR; TCRdb lists only in-frame clones, some missing. The sample holds over 130,000 clones, 78% seen once. The specimen was PBMCs. The receptors come from a woman aged 40 to 50 in good health and CMV-seropositive.

This chain connects TRBV4-1 to TRBJ2-5; 11 nucleotides line up with TRBD2. The CDR3 totals 19 residues. J lost 3 bases, V lost 0 bases, and 12 bases had no gene match. Germline CDR1 is MGHRA and CDR2 is YSYEKL. The CDR3 bases are TGCGCCAGCAGCCAAGATCAGGGTAGCGGGAGGGTGGGTGAAGAGACCCAGTACTTC. Translating gives CASSQDQGSGRVGEETQYF.

This chain joins TRBV5-1 and TRBJ2-5; no clear D. The CDR3 is 16 amino acids. Germline V gene lookup returns CDR1 SGHRS and CDR2 YFSETQ. Trimming shortened V by 0 bases and J by 1 base, and 13 bases separated the two germline ends. Here the CDR3 DNA reads TGCGCCAGCAGCTTGGTCTCGCAGTCCCGCCAAGAGACCCAGTACTTC. Amino acids: CASSLVSQSRQETQYF.

The J gene is TRBJ1-1, the V gene TRBV6-5; 7 nucleotides match TRBD1. CDR3 length equals 15 residues. From germline, CDR1 is MNHEY and CDR2 SVGAGI. Trimming at V came to 8 bases and at J to 1 base, leaving 10 bases not matched to a gene. The CDR3 DNA reads as TGTGCCAGCGGGATCCAACAGGGGACGAACACTGAAGCTTTCTTT. It encodes CASGIQQGTNTEAFF.

This clone was seen only once. The V call is TRBV5-1, the J call TRBJ2-7; 7 positions agree with TRBD2. The V gene end was trimmed by 4 bases and the J gene end by 1 base; junction bases not matched to a gene: 2. This CDR3 contains 13 residues. Germline V CDR1 and CDR2: SGHRS, YFSETQ. DNA of the CDR3: TGCGCCAGCAGCGTAGCGGGTTCCTACGAGCAGTACTTC. It encodes CASSVAGSYEQYF.

This chain uses TRBV5-1 with TRBJ1-1; 7 bases are shared with TRBD1. The germline V gene encodes CDR1 SGHRS and CDR2 YFSETQ. Trimming cost V 6 bases and J 0 bases; bases outside gene matches: 8. The CDR3 is made up of 15 amino acids. The CDR3: CASTVKGGVNTEAFF. The CDR3 nucleotides are TGCGCCAGCACCGTTAAAGGGGGCGTGAACACTGAAGCTTTCTTT. Full variable domain (rest looked up from reference TRBV5-1 and TRBJ1-1): KAGVTQTPRYLIKTRGQQVTLSCSPISGHRSVSWYQQTPGQGLQFLFEYFSETQRNKGNFPGRFSGRQFSNSRSEMNVSTLELGDSALYLCASTVKGGVNTEAFFGQGTRLTVV.

The chain has TRBV9 and TRBJ2-3, with TRBD2 matching over 13 bases. Germline V gene data show CDR1 as SGDLS and CDR2 as YYNGEE. V gave up 0 bases and J gave up 2 bases; unmatched junction bases: 6. CDR3 length: 18 residues. The CDR3 DNA follows: TGTGCCAGCAGCGTAGCCGCCGGGACTAGCGGGATCACAGATACGCAGTATTTT. Its translation is CASSVAAGTSGITDTQYF. The full variable domain, rest sourced from reference TRBV9 and TRBJ2-3, is DSGVTQTPKHLITATGQRVTLRCSPRSGDLSVYWYQQSLDQGLQFLIQYYNGEERAKGNILERFSAQQFPDLHSELNLSSLELGDSALYFCASSVAAGTSGITDTQYFGPGTRLTVL.

The rearrangement uses TRBV15 and TRBJ1-5; 7 bases are shared with TRBD1. The CDR3 is made up of 15 amino acids. The trim removed 1 base at V and 4 bases at J, leaving 4 bases unmatched. Germline CDR1 reads LNHNV; CDR2 reads YYDKDF (reference sequence). The CDR3 sequence: CATSRGQGGNQPQHF. Written as DNA, the CDR3 is TGTGCCACCAGCAGAGGACAGGGCGGGAATCAGCCCCAGCATTTT.

The chain employs TRBV6-6 and TRBJ1-3; D is possibly TRBD1 (5 bases). V was pared by 6 bases and J by 0 bases, with 15 bases between. Germline V gene lookup returns CDR1 MNHNY and CDR2 SVGAGI (reference sequence). The CDR3 runs to 16 residues. CDR3 in DNA: TGTGCCAGCAGCCAAAACCGGGGGGGCTCTGGAAACACCATATATTTT. Amino acid sequence: CASSQNRGGSGNTIYF.

This clone was seen just once. The V gene is TRBV5-5, the J gene TRBJ2-5; D remains ambiguous. V gave up 2 bases and J gave up 0 bases, with 8 bases separating them. This CDR3 is 14 amino acids long. Germline V gene data show CDR1 as SGHKS and CDR2 as YYEKEE (reference sequence). CDR3 protein: CASSFTAYQETQYF. The CDR3 bases are TGTGCCAGCAGCTTTACCGCGTACCAAGAGACCCAGTACTTC.

The V call is TRBV11-1, the J call TRBJ2-5; tentatively, D is TRBD2 (5 bases). The CDR3 has 14 residues. Deletions cut 4 bases from V and 3 bases from J, with 12 bases between. The germline V gene has CDR1 SGHAT and CDR2 FQDESV (reference sequence). CDR3 protein: CASSSQAEKETQYF. The CDR3 DNA reads as TGTGCCAGCAGCTCCCAAGCGGAGAAAGAGACCCAGTACTTC. The full variable domain, in which reference TRBV11-1 and TRBJ2-5 provide the parts outside the CDR3, is EAEVAQSPRYKITEKSQAVAFWCDPISGHATLYWYRQILGQGPELLVQFQDESVVDDSQLPKDRFSAERLKGVDSTLKIQPAELGDSAMYLCASSSQAEKETQYFGPGTRLLVL.

The V call is TRBV11-3, the J call TRBJ2-1; 7 bases match TRBD1. Germline lookup yields CDR1 SGHNT and CDR2 YENEEA. The CDR3 runs to 13 residues. The ends lost 8 bases at V and 5 bases at J; junction bases unmatched: 6. CDR3 sequence (DNA): TGTGCCAGCGTAAACAGGGGCGACAATGAGCAGTTCTTC. It codes for CASVNRGDNEQFF.

The chain recombines TRBV11-3 with TRBJ2-2, with TRBD2 identical over 7 bases. This CDR3 spans 13 amino acids. Trimming cost V 2 bases and J 13 bases; bases outside gene matches: 7. Germline CDR1 is SGHNT and CDR2 is YENEEA. CDR3 DNA: TGTGCCAGCAGCTTAATGAAGCGGGATGTGCTGTTTTTT. It encodes CASSLMKRDVLFF.

This clone was found a few times. This sequence joins TRBV29-1 and TRBJ2-1, with 11 bases lining up with TRBD1. Germline trimming cut 0 bases from V and 6 bases from J; bases unmatched to any gene: 4. Germline CDR1 SQVTM, CDR2 ANQGSEA. This CDR3 region has 15 residues. Here the CDR3 DNA reads TGCAGCGTTGAAGACGGACAGGGGGCAGTCAATGAGCAGTTCTTC. The encoded protein is CSVEDGQGAVNEQFF.

The CDR3 sequence: CASSSGLVIRDEQYF. The DNA of the CDR3 is TGTGCCAGCAGCTCCGGACTAGTAATACGCGACGAGCAGTACTTC. The V and J genes are TRBV5-6 and TRBJ2-5; 7 bases agree with TRBD2. The J call is in doubt because the DNA end fits TRBJ2-7 better. Germline assignment: CDR1 SGHDT and CDR2 YYEEEE. The CDR3 extends over 15 amino acids.

The rearrangement links TRBV28 to TRBJ2-7, with TRBD2 as a possible D gene (6 bases). The CDR3 is 14 residues long. Trimming left V 2 bases short and J 5 bases short, with 13 bases between. Looked up from germline, CDR1 is MDHEN and CDR2 is SYDVKM. CDR3 DNA: TGTGCCAGCAGTTTAGGGACGGGAGTTAACGAGCAGTACTTC. It specifies CASSLGTGVNEQYF.

This chain connects TRBV7-9 to TRBJ2-4; D remains unclear. In germline, CDR1 is SEHNR, CDR2 FQNEAQ (reference sequence). V was pared by 1 base and J by 4 bases, with 8 bases between. This CDR3 has 14 residues. CDR3 DNA: TGTGCCAGCAGCTTAGTGGGCAGTAAAAACATTCAGTACTTC. The encoded protein is CASSLVGSKNIQYF.

The genes are TRBV9 and TRBJ2-3; a possible D gene is TRBD2 (5 bases). Germline CDR1 is SGDLS and CDR2 is YYNGEE. Trimming took 3 bases from V and 8 from J, leaving 16 bases between them. The CDR3 loop spans 14 amino acids. The CDR3 nucleotides are TGTGCCAGCAGCGCAGTTGGAGGTGCAGGTACGCAGTATTTT. It codes for CASSAVGGAGTQYF.